Sequencing of this T cell receptor (beta chain) was carried out in a study of CD8 T cells in ankylosing spondylitis. Using its own MiXCR run on the 5' RACE reads, TCRdb lists one record per CDR3 protein. The table shows fewer than 550,000 distinct CDR3 sequences, with roughly 5% occurring only once. Trimming left V 2 bases short and J 2 bases short, with 9 bases between. Germline assignment: CDR1 MNHEY and CDR2 SVGAGI. The CDR3 totals 14 residues. Findings and caveats of the study: Disease-linked clones were CD8+ and relatively rare in peripheral blood. Typical of ankylosing spondylitis blood, it appeared, was a TCR beta motif of under 10 highly homologous variants. Prior literature has documented some motif variants in synovial fluid and blood from reactive arthritis.

Ten or more counts support this clonotype. What it recognizes is unknown. This clonotype was obtained from a male donor with ankylosing spondylitis. The material sequenced was blood, either unsorted or a sorted T cell fraction (not recorded which). The chain employs TRBV6-5 and TRBJ1-2, with D maybe TRBD1 (6 bases). The CDR3 DNA follows: TGTGCCAGCAGTTACGGAGGGGGAAACTATGGCTACACCTTC. Amino acid sequence: CASSYGGGNYGYTF.